The clone carrying this T cell receptor beta chain was seen only a few times. The sample comes from a study of OX40 agonist ivuxolimab in advanced cancers. Study in general: Patients assigned to dose escalation were diagnosed with hepatocellular carcinoma, melanoma, renal cell or head and neck cancer.

Generated by immunoSEQ multiplex PCR, the TCRdb table keeps only in-frame clones and is missing some. The data hold roughly 48,000 clones, with roughly 85% observed a single time. Deletions cut 0 bases from V and 3 bases from J, with 13 bases between. Germline V gene data show CDR1 as LGHNA and CDR2 as YNFKEQ. This CDR3 is 16 amino acids long. The chain links TRBV4-2 to TRBJ2-3; D tentatively fits TRBD1 or TRBD2 (5 bases each). Sequencing used CD4+ or CD8+ T cells sorted from blood, obtained in a trial of the OX40 agonist ivuxolimab. This TCR came from an adult with an advanced solid tumor such as melanoma, head and neck, liver or kidney cancer. The CDR3 spells CASSQDLGVETDTQYF. The CDR3 DNA is TGTGCCAGCAGCCAAGATCTGGGGGTAGAAACAGATACGCAGTATTTT.